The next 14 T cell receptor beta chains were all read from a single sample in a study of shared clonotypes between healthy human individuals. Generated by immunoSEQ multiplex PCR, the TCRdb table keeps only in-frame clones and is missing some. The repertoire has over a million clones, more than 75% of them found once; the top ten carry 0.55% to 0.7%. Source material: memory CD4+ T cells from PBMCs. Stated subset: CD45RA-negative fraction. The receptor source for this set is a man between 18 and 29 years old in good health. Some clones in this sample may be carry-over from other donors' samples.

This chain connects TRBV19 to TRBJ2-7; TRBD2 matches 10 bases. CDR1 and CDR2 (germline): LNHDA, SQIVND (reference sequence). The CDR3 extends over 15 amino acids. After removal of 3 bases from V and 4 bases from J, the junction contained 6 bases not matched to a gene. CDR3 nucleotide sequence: TGTGCCAGTAGTATCCTAGCGGGAGCGAAGTACGAGCAGTACTTC. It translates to CASSILAGAKYEQYF.

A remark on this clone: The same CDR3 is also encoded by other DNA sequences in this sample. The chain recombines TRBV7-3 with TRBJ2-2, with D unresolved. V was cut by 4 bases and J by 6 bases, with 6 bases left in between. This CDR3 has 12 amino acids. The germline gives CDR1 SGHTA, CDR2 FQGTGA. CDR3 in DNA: TGTGCCAGCAGCTCACCGCCCGGGGAGCTGTTTTTT. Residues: CASSSPPGELFF.

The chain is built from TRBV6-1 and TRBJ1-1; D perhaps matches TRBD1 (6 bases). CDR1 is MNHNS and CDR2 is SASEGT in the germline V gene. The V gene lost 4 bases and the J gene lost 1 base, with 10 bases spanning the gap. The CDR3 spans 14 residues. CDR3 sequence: CASSGAQGNTEAFF. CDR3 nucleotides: TGTGCCAGCAGTGGAGCACAGGGGAACACTGAAGCTTTCTTT.

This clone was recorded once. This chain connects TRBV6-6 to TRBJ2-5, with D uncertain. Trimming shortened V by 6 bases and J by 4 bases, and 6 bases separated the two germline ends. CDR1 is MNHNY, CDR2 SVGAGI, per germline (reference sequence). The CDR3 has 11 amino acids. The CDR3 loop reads CASRWGETQYF. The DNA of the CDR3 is TGTGCCAGCAGGTGGGGAGAGACCCAGTACTTC.

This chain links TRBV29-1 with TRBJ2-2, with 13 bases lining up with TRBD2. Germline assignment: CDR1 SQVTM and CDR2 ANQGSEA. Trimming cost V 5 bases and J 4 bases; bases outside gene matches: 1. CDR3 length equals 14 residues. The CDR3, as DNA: TGCAGCGTTCGGACTAGCGGGAGCACCGGGGAGCTGTTTTTT. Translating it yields CSVRTSGSTGELFF.

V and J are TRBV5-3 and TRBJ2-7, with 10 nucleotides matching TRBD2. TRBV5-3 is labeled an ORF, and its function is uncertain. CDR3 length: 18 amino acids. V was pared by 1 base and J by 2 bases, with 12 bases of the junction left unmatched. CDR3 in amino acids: CARSLYLLAGDLTYEQYF. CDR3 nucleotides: TGTGCCAGAAGCTTGTACCTCCTAGCGGGAGACCTAACCTACGAGCAGTACTTC.

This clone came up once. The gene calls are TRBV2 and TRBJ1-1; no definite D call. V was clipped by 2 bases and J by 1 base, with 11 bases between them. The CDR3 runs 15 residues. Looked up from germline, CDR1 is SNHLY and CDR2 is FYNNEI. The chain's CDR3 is CASSEYGGSNTEAFF. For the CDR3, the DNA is TGTGCCAGCAGTGAATACGGCGGATCGAACACTGAAGCTTTCTTT.

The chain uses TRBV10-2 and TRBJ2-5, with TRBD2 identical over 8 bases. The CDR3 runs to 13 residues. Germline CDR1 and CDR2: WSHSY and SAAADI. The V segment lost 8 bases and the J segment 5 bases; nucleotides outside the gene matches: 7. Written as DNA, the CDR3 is TGCGCCAGCCGGGGGGGAGGACCGGAGACCCAGTACTTC. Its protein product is CASRGGGPETQYF.

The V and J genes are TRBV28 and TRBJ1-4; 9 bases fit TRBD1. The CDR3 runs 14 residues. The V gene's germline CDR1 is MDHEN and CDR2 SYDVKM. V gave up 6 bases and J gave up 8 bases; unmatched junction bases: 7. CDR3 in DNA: TGTGCCAGCAGGGGGGACAGGGCCCCCGAAAAACTGTTTTTT. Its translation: CASRGDRAPEKLFF.

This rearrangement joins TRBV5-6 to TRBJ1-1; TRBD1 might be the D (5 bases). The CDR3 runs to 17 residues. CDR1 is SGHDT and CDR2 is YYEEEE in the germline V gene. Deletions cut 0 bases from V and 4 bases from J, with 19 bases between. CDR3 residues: CASSLVPLGAGPTEAFF. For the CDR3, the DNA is TGTGCCAGCAGCTTGGTCCCCTTGGGTGCAGGGCCCACTGAAGCTTTCTTT.

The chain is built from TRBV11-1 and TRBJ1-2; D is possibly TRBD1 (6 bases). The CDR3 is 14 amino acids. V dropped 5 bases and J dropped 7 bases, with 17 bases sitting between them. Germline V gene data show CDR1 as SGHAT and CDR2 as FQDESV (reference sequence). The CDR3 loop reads CASSPGRGSSGYTF. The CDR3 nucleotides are TGTGCCAGCAGCCCGGGCAGGGGTAGCTCTGGCTACACCTTC.

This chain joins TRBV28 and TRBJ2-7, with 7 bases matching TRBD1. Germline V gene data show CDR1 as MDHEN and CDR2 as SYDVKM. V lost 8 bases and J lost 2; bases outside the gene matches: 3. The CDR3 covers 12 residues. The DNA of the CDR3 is TGTGCCAGCCGGGACAGCACCTACGAGCAGTACTTC. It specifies CASRDSTYEQYF.

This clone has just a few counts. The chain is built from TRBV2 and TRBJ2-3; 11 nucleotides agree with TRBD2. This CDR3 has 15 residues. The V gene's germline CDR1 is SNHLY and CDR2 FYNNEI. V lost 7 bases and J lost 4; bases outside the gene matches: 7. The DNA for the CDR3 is TGTGCCAGCACCCCGACTAGCGGGATCCCAGATACGCAGTATTTT. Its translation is CASTPTSGIPDTQYF. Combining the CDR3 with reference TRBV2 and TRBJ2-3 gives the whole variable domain EPEVTQTPSHQVTQMGQEVILRCVPISNHLYFYWYRQILGQKVEFLVSFYNNEISEKSEIFDDQFSVERPDGSNFTLKIRSTKLEDSAMYFCASTPTSGIPDTQYFGPGTRLTVL.

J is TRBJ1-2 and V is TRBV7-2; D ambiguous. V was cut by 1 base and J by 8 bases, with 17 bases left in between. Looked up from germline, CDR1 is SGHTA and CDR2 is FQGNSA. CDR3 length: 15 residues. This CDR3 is CASSLGPGSIEGYTF. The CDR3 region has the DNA TGTGCCAGCAGCTTAGGCCCGGGTTCTATCGAAGGCTACACCTTC.